Listed below are T cell receptor beta chains from one sample, sequenced in a study of CD8 T cells in Susac syndrome. TCRdb itself ran the immunoSEQ multiplex PCR reads through MiXCR, one entry per CDR3 protein. The table has roughly 100,000 distinct CDR3 sequences, approximately 96% seen once. The sample taken for sequencing was CD8+ T cells from PBMCs. All receptors derive from a human donor with Susac syndrome. Both conserved end residues are trimmed from each CDR3. The size field is filled for only some rows; it gives once, few, many or a size class.

>TRBV20-1|NA|TRBJ1-6
STFTGGTYNSPLH
>TRBV3-1|NA|TRBJ2-1
ASSQGLAGTIEQF
>TRBV18|NA|TRBJ1-6
ASSPLGQGQVNSPLH
>TRBV30|NA|TRBJ2-5
AWSVAGFGQETQY
>TRBV5-1|NA|TRBJ2-2
ASSLSARPGAGELF
>TRBV12-3/TRBV12-4|NA|TRBJ1-2
ASSPHAGANYGYT
>TRBV19|NA|TRBJ1-5
ASSIDRRQDQPQH
>TRBV29-1|NA|TRBJ1-1
SGDGGRTEAF
>TRBV11-2|few|TRBJ2-5
ASSLRVGRETQY
>TRBV20-1|NA|TRBJ2-5
SARDYLPPRETQY